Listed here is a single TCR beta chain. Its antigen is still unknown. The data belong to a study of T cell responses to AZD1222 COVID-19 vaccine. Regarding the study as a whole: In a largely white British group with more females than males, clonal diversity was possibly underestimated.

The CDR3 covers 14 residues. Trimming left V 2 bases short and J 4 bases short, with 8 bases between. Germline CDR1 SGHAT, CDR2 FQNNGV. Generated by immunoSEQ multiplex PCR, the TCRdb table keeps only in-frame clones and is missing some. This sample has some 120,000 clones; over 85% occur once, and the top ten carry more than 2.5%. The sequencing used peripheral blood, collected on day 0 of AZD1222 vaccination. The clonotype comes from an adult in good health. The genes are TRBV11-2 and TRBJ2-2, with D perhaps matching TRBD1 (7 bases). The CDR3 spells CASSLQGGTGELFF. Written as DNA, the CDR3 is TGTGCCAGCAGCTTACAGGGGGGCACCGGGGAGCTGTTTTTT.